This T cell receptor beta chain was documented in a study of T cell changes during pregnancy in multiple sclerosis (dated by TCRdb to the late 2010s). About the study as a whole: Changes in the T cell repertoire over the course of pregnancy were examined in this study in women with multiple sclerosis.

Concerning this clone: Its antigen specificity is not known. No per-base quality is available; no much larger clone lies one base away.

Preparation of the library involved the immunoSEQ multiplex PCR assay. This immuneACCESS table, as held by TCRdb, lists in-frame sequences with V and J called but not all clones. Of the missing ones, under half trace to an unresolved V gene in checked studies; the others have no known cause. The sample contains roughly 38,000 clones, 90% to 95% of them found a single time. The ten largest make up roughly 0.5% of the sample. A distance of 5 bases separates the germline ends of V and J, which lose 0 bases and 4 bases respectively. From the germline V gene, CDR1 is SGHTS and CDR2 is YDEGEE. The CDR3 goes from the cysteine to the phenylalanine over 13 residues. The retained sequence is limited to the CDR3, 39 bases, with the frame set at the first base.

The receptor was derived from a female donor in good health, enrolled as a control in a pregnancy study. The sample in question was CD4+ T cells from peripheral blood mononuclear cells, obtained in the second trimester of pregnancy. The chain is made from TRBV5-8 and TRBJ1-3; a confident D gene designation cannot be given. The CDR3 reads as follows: CASSLVSGNTIYF. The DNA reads TGTGCCAGCAGCTTGGTTTCGGGAAACACCATATATTTT.